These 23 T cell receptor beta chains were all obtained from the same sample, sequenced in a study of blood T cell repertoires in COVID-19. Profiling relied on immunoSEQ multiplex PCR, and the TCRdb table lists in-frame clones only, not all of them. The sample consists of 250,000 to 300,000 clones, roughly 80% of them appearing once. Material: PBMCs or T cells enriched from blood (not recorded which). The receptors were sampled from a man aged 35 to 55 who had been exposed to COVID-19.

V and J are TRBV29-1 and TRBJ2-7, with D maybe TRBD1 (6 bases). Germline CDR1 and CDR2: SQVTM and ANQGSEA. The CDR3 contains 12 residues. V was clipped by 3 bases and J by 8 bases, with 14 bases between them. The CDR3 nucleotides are TGCAGCGTTGAGGACGGAGACAGGAAGCAGTACTTC. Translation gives CSVEDGDRKQYF.

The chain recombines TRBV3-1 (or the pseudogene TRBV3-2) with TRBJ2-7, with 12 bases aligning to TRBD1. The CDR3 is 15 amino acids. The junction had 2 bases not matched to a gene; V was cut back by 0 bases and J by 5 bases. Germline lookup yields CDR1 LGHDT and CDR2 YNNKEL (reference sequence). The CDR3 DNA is TGTGCCAGCAGCCAAGATGGGACAGGGGGCAACGAGCAGTACTTC. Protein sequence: CASSQDGTGGNEQYF.

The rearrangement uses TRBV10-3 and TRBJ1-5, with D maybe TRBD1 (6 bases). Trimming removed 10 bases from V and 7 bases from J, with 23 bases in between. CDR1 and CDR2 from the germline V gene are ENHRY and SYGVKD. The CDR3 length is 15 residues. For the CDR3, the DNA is TGTGCCACCTTTGCCGGGGGGCCGCTTTGGCAGCCCCAGCATTTT. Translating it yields CATFAGGPLWQPQHF.

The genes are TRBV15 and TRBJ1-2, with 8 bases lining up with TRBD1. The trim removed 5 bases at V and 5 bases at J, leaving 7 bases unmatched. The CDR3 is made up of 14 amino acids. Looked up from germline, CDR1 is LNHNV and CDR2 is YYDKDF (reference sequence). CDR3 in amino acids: CATSARRTGYGYTF. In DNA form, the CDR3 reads TGTGCCACCAGCGCCAGAAGGACAGGGTATGGCTACACCTTC.

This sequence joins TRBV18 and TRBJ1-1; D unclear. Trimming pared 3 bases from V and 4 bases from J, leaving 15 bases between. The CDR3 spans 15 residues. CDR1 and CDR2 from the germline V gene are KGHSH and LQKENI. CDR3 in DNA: TGTGCCAGCTCACCGTCTGCCCAAGGGAGCACTGAAGCTTTCTTT. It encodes CASSPSAQGSTEAFF.

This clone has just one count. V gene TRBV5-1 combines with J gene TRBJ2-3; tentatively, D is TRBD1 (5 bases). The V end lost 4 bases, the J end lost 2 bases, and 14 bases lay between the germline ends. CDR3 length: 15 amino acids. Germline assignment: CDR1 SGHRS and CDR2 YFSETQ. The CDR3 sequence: CASSQEDRTTDTQYF. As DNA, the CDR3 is TGCGCCAGCAGCCAGGAAGACAGAACCACAGATACGCAGTATTTT.

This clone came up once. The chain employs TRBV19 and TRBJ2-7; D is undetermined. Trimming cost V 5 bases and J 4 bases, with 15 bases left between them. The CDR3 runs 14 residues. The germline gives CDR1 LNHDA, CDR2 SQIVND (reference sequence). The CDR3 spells CASSAALIGYEQYF. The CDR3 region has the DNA TGTGCCAGTAGTGCGGCCCTAATCGGGTACGAGCAGTACTTC.

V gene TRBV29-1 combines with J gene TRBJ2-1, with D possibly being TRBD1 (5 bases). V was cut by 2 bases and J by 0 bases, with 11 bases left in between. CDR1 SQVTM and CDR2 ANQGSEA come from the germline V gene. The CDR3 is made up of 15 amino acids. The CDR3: CSVERRQSSYNEQFF. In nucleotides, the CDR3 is TGCAGCGTTGAAAGACGACAGTCCTCCTACAATGAGCAGTTCTTC.

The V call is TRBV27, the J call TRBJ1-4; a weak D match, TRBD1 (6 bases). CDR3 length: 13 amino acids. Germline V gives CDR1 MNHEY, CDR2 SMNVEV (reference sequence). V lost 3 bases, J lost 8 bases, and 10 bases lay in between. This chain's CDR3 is CASSLGGGEKLFF. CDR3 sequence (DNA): TGTGCCAGCAGTTTGGGAGGGGGGGAAAAACTGTTTTTT. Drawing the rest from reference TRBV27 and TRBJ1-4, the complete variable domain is EAQVTQNPRYLITVTGKKLTVTCSQNMNHEYMSWYRQDPGLGLRQIYYSMNVEVTDKGDVPEGYKVSRKEKRNFPLILESPSPNQTSLYFCASSLGGGEKLFFGSGTQLSVL.

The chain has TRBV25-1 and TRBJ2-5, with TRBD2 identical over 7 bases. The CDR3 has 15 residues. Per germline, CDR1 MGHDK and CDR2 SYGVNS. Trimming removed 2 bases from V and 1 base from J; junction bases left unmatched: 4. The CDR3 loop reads CASSERTSVQETQYF. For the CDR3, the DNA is TGTGCCAGCAGTGAACGCACTAGCGTCCAAGAGACCCAGTACTTC.

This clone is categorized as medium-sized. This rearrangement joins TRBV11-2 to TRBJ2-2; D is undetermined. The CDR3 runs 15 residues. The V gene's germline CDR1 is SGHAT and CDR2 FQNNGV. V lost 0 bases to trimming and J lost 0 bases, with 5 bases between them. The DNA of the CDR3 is TGTGCCAGCAGCTTAGATGGGCCGAACACCGGGGAGCTGTTTTTT. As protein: CASSLDGPNTGELFF.

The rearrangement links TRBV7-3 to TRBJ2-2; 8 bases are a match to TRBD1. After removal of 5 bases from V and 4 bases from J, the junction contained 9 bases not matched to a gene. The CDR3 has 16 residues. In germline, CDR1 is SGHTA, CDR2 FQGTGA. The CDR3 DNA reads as TGTGCCAGCAGCCCCCAAGGACAGGGCCGCACCGGGGAGCTGTTTTTT. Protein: CASSPQGQGRTGELFF.

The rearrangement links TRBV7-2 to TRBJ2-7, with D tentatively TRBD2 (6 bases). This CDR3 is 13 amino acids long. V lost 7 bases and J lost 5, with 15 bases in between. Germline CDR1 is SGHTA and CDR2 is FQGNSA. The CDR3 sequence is CASKQGGANEQYF. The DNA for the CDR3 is TGTGCCAGCAAACAAGGCGGGGCCAACGAGCAGTACTTC.

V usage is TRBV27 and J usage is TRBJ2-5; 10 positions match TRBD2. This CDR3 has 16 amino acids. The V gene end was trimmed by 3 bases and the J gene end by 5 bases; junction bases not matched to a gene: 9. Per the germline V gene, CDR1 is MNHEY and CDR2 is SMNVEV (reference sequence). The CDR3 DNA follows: TGTGCCAGCAGTTTTCGAGCGGGAGGGCCTTCGGAGACCCAGTACTTC. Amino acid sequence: CASSFRAGGPSETQYF.

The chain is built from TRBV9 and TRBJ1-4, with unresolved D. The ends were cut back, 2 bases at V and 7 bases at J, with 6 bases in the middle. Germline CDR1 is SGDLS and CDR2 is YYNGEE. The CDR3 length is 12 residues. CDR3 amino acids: CASSVRGEKLFF. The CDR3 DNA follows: TGTGCCAGCAGCGTGAGAGGTGAAAAACTGTTTTTT.

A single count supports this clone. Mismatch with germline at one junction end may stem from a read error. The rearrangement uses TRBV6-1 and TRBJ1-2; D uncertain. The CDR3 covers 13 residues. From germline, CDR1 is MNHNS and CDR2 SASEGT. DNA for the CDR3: TGTGCCAGCAATGAACCCGAGAGTGCTGGCTACACCTTC. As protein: CASNEPESAGYTF.

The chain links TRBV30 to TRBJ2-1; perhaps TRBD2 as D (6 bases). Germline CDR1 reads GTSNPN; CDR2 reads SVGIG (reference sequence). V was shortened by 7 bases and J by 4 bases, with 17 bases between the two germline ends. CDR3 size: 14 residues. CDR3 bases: TGTGCCTCCTCCAATGAGGGAGGTTACAATGAGCAGTTCTTC. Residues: CASSNEGGYNEQFF.

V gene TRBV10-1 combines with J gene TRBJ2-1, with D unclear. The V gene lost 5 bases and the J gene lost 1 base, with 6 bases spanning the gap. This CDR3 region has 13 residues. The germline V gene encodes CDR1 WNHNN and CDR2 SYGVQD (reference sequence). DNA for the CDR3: TGCGCCAGCAGTCGTATGTCCTACAATGAGCAGTTCTTC. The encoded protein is CASSRMSYNEQFF.

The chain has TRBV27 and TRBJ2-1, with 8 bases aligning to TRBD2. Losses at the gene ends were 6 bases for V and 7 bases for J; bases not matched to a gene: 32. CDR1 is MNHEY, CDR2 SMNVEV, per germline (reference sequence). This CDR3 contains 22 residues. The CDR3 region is CASSKREGFSPVFKLLGNEQFF. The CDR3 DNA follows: TGTGCCAGCAGCAAACGGGAGGGGTTTTCGCCTGTATTCAAGTTGCTCGGTAATGAGCAGTTCTTC.

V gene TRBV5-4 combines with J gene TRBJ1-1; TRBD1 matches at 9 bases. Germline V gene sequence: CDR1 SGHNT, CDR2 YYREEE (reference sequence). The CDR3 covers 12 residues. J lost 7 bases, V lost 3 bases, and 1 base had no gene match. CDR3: CASSWDRVEAFF. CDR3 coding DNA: TGTGCCAGCAGCTGGGACAGGGTTGAAGCTTTCTTT.

The CDR3 nucleotides are TGTGCCAGCAGCACATGGACGGTGGGGGGGAACACCGGGGAGCTGTTTTTT. Protein product: CASSTWTVGGNTGELFF. The chain employs TRBV5-5 and TRBJ2-2; D perhaps matches TRBD2 (6 bases). Trimming took 4 bases from V and 1 from J, leaving 17 bases between them. Germline values: CDR1 SGHKS, CDR2 YYEKEE (reference sequence). This CDR3 comprises 17 residues.

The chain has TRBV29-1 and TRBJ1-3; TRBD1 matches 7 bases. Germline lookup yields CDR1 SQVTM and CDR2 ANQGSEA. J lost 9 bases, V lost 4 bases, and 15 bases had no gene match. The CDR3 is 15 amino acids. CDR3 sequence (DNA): TGCAGCGTTGTGAACAGGGGACCGGCGAACTCCACCATATATTTT. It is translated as CSVVNRGPANSTIYF.

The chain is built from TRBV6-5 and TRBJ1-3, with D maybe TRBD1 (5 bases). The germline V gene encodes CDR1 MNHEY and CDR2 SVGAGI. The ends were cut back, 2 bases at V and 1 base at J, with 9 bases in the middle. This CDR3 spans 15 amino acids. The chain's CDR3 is CASSYAGGSGNTIYF. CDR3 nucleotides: TGTGCCAGCAGTTACGCGGGGGGTTCTGGAAACACCATATATTTT.